The entry below gives a single TCR beta chain sequence along with its context. Clones were sequenced by immunoSEQ multiplex PCR, and TCRdb holds only the in-frame ones, with some missing. The data show tens of thousands of clones, just under 90% seen once. This specimen belongs to a study of T cells after somatic rescue of genetic block. The CDR3 runs to 13 residues. Germline V gives CDR1 KGHSH, CDR2 LQKENI. Between the trimmed V and J ends, which lost 4 bases and 1 base, there was a span of 7 bases. The TCR sequence derives from a woman under 30. V is TRBV18 and J is TRBJ2-5, with unresolved D. The specimen sequenced was peripheral blood mononuclear cells (PBMCs). CDR3 loop: CASSREAQETQYF. The CDR3 DNA is TGTGCCAGCTCACGCGAAGCCCAAGAGACCCAGTACTTC.